Presented here are 18 T cell receptor beta chains from one specimen sequenced in a study of blood T cell repertoires in COVID-19. The protocol was immunoSEQ multiplex PCR, while the TCRdb copy is restricted to in-frame clones and leaves out a portion. The table records approximately 260,000 clones, roughly nine tenths of them present only once. The specimen sequenced was PBMCs or T cells enriched from blood (not recorded which). The source of these receptors is a woman in her twenties or thirties with acute COVID-19.

This clone was counted once. The chain couples TRBV28 to TRBJ2-7; TRBD2 is a possible D gene (5 bases). CDR1 is MDHEN and CDR2 is SYDVKM in the germline V gene. CDR3 length equals 15 residues. The V end was cut by 7 bases, the J end by 0 bases, with 16 bases between. This CDR3 reads CASNSPGSGSYEQYF. CDR3 nucleotide sequence: TGTGCCAGCAACTCCCCGGGGTCGGGCTCCTACGAGCAGTACTTC. Together with reference TRBV28 and TRBJ2-7, the CDR3 gives the full variable domain: DVKVTQSSRYLVKRTGEKVFLECVQDMDHENMFWYRQDPGLGLRLIYFSYDVKMKEKGDIPEGYSVSREKKERFSLILESASTNQTSMYLCASNSPGSGSYEQYFGPGTRLTVT.

V gene TRBV7-9 combines with J gene TRBJ2-7; 7 bases line up with TRBD1. CDR3 length: 13 amino acids. Germline V gene data show CDR1 as SEHNR and CDR2 as FQNEAQ (reference sequence). V shed 4 bases, J shed 5 bases, and the junction held 5 bases outside the gene matches. CDR3 residues: CASSSQTGNEQYF. The CDR3 region has the DNA TGTGCCAGCAGCTCCCAGACAGGGAACGAGCAGTACTTC.

V gene TRBV5-1 combines with J gene TRBJ2-4; tentatively, D is TRBD1 (6 bases). The germline V and J ends were trimmed by 0 bases and 8 bases, with 12 bases remaining between them. The CDR3 has 14 residues. The V gene's germline CDR1 is SGHRS and CDR2 YFSETQ. CDR3 in amino acids: CASSLGQAGDIQYF. In DNA form, the CDR3 reads TGCGCCAGCAGCTTGGGACAGGCCGGAGACATTCAGTACTTC. Full variable domain (rest looked up from reference TRBV5-1 and TRBJ2-4): KAGVTQTPRYLIKTRGQQVTLSCSPISGHRSVSWYQQTPGQGLQFLFEYFSETQRNKGNFPGRFSGRQFSNSRSEMNVSTLELGDSALYLCASSLGQAGDIQYFGAGTRLSVL.

As regards this clone: The sample carries other DNA sequences with the same CDR3. The chain has TRBV3-1 (or the pseudogene TRBV3-2) and TRBJ1-5; no firm D call. Germline V lookup: CDR1 LGHDT, CDR2 YNNKEL (reference sequence). The CDR3 is made up of 13 amino acids. V gave up 1 base and J gave up 6 bases, with 7 bases separating them. The CDR3 coding sequence is TGTGCCAGCAGCCAAGGGGCATCTCAGCCCCAGCATTTT. Translation: CASSQGASQPQHF.

In this sample, this clone turned up once. The chain couples TRBV28 to TRBJ2-3; D might be TRBD2 (6 bases). The CDR3 covers 14 residues. The ends were cut back, 2 bases at V and 2 bases at J, with 8 bases in the middle. Germline V gene data show CDR1 as MDHEN and CDR2 as SYDVKM. The CDR3 DNA is TGTGCCAGCAGTTTAGCGGGGACCACAGATACGCAGTATTTT. Its protein is CASSLAGTTDTQYF.

This clone was counted a few times. This chain links TRBV27 with TRBJ1-2; TRBD1 matches 9 bases. This CDR3 has 17 amino acids. The ends lost 3 bases at V and 0 bases at J; junction bases unmatched: 8. Germline V gene sequence: CDR1 MNHEY, CDR2 SMNVEV (reference sequence). The CDR3 region has the DNA TGTGCCAGCAGTTTCTGGGACAGGGCGGGAACTAACTATGGCTACACCTTC. It specifies CASSFWDRAGTNYGYTF.

This chain connects TRBV11-2 to TRBJ1-3; perhaps TRBD1 as D (6 bases). The length of the CDR3 is 15 residues. The V gene's germline CDR1 is SGHAT and CDR2 FQNNGV. V gave up 5 bases and J gave up 3 bases, with 14 bases separating them. CDR3 nucleotides: TGTGCCAGCAGCGTCCTAAGGACAGTTGGAAACACCATATATTTT. It yields the protein CASSVLRTVGNTIYF.

The chain has TRBV6-2 or TRBV6-3 and TRBJ2-1; 7 bases agree with TRBD2. The CDR3 totals 16 residues. Germline CDR1 MNHEY, CDR2 SVGEGT. J lost 1 base, V lost 2 bases, and 5 bases had no gene match. CDR3 in amino acids: CASSYATSRSYNEQFF. CDR3 DNA sequence: TGTGCCAGCAGTTACGCGACTAGCCGATCCTACAATGAGCAGTTCTTC.

The rearrangement links TRBV6-5 to TRBJ1-1; weak D call: TRBD1 (5 bases). Germline V gene data show CDR1 as MNHEY and CDR2 as SVGAGI. The V end was cut by 10 bases, the J end by 2 bases, with 17 bases between. CDR3 length: 14 residues. CDR3 sequence reads: CATTLTTENTEAFF. The CDR3 DNA reads as TGTGCCACTACCTTAACGACAGAAAACACTGAAGCTTTCTTT.

The gene calls are TRBV27 and TRBJ1-6, with D maybe TRBD1 (5 bases). In germline, CDR1 is MNHEY, CDR2 SMNVEV (reference sequence). This CDR3 has 16 amino acids. The V end lost 6 bases, the J end lost 0 bases, and 12 bases lay between the germline ends. The CDR3, as DNA: TGTGCCAGCAGCGCGGGGCTGAGCTCCTATAATTCACCCCTCCACTTT. Translating gives CASSAGLSSYNSPLHF.

J is TRBJ1-1 and V is TRBV7-8; weak D call: TRBD1 (5 bases). The CDR3 is 15 residues long. Germline V gene sequence: CDR1 SGHVS, CDR2 FQNEAQ. The V gene lost 2 bases and the J gene lost 2 bases, with 12 bases spanning the gap. CDR3 sequence reads: CASSLTRTSNTEAFF. The CDR3 DNA reads TGTGCCAGCAGCTTAACCAGGACATCCAACACTGAAGCTTTCTTT.

The table lists this clone with a count of one. The V and J genes are TRBV3-1 (or the pseudogene TRBV3-2) and TRBJ1-2, with D possibly TRBD1 on 6 matching bases. There are 13 residues in the CDR3. The germline V and J ends were trimmed by 4 bases and 3 bases, with 9 bases remaining between them. Germline V lookup: CDR1 LGHDT, CDR2 YNNKEL (reference sequence). As DNA, the CDR3 is TGTGCCAGCAGCCCGGGACACCACTATGGCTACACCTTC. This codes for CASSPGHHYGYTF.

Remarks on this clone: Other nucleotide sequences in the sample specify the same CDR3. The chain has TRBV28 and TRBJ1-5; no reliable D call. Trimming stripped 9 bases from V and 2 bases from J, with 8 bases between. Germline assignment: CDR1 MDHEN and CDR2 SYDVKM. The CDR3 is 12 amino acids. This chain's CDR3 is CASGQGNQPQHF. In DNA, the CDR3 is TGTGCCAGTGGGCAGGGCAATCAGCCCCAGCATTTT. Full variable domain (outside the CDR3, taken from reference TRBV28 and TRBJ1-5): DVKVTQSSRYLVKRTGEKVFLECVQDMDHENMFWYRQDPGLGLRLIYFSYDVKMKEKGDIPEGYSVSREKKERFSLILESASTNQTSMYLCASGQGNQPQHFGDGTRLSIL.

The chain employs TRBV28 and TRBJ1-5; 8 bases are shared with TRBD1. Trimming at V came to 5 bases and at J to 2 bases, leaving 5 bases not matched to a gene. Germline V lookup: CDR1 MDHEN, CDR2 SYDVKM. The CDR3 runs to 15 residues. CDR3 nucleotide sequence: TGTGCCAGCAGTACCCCGGGACAGGGCAATCAGCCCCAGCATTTT. Encoded protein: CASSTPGQGNQPQHF.

This clone showed up just a few times. The chain couples TRBV4-3 to TRBJ1-1, with D hard to call. V lost 1 base and J lost 1, with 16 bases in between. The germline V gene encodes CDR1 LGHNA and CDR2 YSLEER. The CDR3 is made up of 17 amino acids. This CDR3 is CASSQAYRSLPNTEAFF. As DNA, the CDR3 is TGCGCCAGCAGCCAAGCGTACCGTTCTCTACCGAACACTGAAGCTTTCTTT.

The chain employs TRBV27 and TRBJ1-6; possibly TRBD1 for D (5 bases). With 6 bases removed from V and 3 bases from J, the gap between germline ends came to 12 bases. Germline V CDR1 and CDR2: MNHEY, SMNVEV (reference sequence). The CDR3 loop spans 15 amino acids. CDR3 in amino acids: CASSLGGLYNSPLHF. DNA of the CDR3: TGTGCCAGCAGCTTGGGGGGACTCTATAATTCACCCCTCCACTTT.

The V and J genes are TRBV10-3 and TRBJ2-3, with D unclear. This CDR3 contains 11 residues. Per the germline V gene, CDR1 is ENHRY and CDR2 is SYGVKD. The V end lost 8 bases, the J end lost 5 bases, and 8 bases lay between the germline ends. The chain's CDR3 is CAIRAQDTQYF. In DNA, the CDR3 is TGTGCCATCCGAGCTCAAGATACGCAGTATTTT.

The chain couples TRBV7-8 to TRBJ1-6, with D possibly matching TRBD1 (5 bases). V was trimmed by 2 bases and J by 1 base, leaving 15 bases between them. This CDR3 has 18 amino acids. Germline V gene sequence: CDR1 SGHVS, CDR2 FQNEAQ. The CDR3 reads CASSLLGGGISYNSPLHF. CDR3 coding DNA: TGTGCCAGCAGCTTACTCGGGGGTGGCATTTCCTATAATTCACCCCTCCACTTT.